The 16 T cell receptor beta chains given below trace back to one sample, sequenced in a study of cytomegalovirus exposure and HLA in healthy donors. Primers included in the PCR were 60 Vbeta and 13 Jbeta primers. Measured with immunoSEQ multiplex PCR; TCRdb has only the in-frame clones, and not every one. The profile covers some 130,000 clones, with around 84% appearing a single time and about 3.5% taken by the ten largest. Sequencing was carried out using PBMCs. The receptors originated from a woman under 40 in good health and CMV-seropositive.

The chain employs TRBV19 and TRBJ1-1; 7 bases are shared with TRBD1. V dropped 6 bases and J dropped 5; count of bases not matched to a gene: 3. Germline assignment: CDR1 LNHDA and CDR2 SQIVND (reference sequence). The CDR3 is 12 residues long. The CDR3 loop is CASRDRVTEAFF. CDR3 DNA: TGTGCCAGTAGAGACAGGGTGACTGAAGCTTTCTTT.

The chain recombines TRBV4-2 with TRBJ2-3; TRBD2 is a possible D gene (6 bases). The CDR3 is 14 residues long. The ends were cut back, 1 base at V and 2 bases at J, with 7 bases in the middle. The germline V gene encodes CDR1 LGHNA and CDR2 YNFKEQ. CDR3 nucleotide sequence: TGTGCCAGCAGCCAAGCGGGGGACACAGATACGCAGTATTTT. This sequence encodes CASSQAGDTDTQYF.

Written as DNA, the CDR3 is TGTGCCAGCAGCTTGGAGGCGGTCTCCTACAATGAGCAGTTCTTC. As protein: CASSLEAVSYNEQFF. The rearrangement links TRBV5-5 to TRBJ2-1; no clear D gene. The V gene lost 0 bases and the J gene lost 0 bases, with 7 bases spanning the gap. CDR3 length: 15 residues. The germline V gene has CDR1 SGHKS and CDR2 YYEKEE (reference sequence).

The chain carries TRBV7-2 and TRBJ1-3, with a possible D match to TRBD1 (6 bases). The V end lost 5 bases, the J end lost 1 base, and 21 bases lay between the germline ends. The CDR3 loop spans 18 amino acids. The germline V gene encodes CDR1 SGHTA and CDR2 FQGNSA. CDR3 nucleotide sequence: TGTGCCAGCAGCCAAACCAGGGCAGGGGTTGGGTCTGGAAACACCATATATTTT. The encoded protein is CASSQTRAGVGSGNTIYF.

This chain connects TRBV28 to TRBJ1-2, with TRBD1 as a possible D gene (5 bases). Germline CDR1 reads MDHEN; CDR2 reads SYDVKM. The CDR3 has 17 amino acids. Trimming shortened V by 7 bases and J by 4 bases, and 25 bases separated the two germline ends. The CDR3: CASTSQISGKGFYGYTF. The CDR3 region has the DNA TGTGCCAGCACCTCACAGATATCAGGGAAAGGGTTCTATGGCTACACCTTC.

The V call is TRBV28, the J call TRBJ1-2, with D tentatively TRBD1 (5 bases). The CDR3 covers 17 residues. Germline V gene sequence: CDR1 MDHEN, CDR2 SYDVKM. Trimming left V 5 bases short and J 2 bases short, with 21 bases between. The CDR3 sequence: CASSVTQQVSRNYGYTF. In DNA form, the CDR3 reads TGTGCCAGCAGTGTCACGCAACAGGTGTCTCGAAACTATGGCTACACCTTC.

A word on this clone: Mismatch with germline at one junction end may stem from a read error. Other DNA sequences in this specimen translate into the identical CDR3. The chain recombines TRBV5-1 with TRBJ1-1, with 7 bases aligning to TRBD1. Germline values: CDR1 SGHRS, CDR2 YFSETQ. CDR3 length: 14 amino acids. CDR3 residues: CASSLQGRSTEAFF. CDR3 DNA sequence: TGCGCCAGCAGCCTACAGGGGCGGAGCACTGAAGCCTTCTTT.

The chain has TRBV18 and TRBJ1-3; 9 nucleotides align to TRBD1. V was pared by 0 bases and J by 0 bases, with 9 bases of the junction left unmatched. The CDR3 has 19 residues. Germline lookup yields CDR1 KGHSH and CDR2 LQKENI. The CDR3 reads CASSPPGQGQGISGNTIYF. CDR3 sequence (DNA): TGTGCCAGCTCACCACCGGGGCAGGGACAGGGTATCTCTGGAAACACCATATATTTT.

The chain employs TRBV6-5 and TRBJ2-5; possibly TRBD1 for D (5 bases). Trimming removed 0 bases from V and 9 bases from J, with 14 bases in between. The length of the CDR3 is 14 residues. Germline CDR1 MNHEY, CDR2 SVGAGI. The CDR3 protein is CASSYSDTKWAQYF. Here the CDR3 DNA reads TGTGCCAGCAGTTACTCGGACACAAAGTGGGCCCAGTACTTC.

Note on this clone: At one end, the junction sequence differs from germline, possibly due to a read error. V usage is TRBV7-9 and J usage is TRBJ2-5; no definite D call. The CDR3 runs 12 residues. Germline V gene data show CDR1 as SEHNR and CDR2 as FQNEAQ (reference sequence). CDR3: CSSSLATMTQYF. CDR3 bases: TGTTCCAGCAGCTTAGCCACAATGACCCAGTACTTC.

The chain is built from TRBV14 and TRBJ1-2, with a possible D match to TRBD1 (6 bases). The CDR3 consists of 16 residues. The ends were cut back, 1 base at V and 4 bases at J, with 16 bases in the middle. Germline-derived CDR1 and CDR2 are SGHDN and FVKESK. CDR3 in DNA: TGTGCCAGCAGCCAAGTTGTCGGACAGAAAAGCTATGGCTACACCTTC. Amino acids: CASSQVVGQKSYGYTF.

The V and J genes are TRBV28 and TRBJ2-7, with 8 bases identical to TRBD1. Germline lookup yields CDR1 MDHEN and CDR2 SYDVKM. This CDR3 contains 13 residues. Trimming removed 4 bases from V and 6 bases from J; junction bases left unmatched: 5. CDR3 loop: CASSSGQGGEQYF. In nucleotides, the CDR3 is TGTGCCAGCAGTTCCGGACAGGGAGGCGAGCAGTACTTC.

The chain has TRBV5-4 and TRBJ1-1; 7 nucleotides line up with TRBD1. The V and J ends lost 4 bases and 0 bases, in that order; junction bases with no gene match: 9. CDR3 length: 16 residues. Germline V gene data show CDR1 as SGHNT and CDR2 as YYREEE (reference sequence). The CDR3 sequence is CASSLLRQGLNTEAFF. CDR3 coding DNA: TGTGCCAGCAGCCTCCTACGACAGGGACTGAACACTGAAGCTTTCTTT.

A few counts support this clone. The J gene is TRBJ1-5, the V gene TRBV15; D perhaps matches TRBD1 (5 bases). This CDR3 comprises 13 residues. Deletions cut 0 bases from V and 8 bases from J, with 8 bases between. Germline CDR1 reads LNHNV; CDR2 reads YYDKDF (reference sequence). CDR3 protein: CATSREGGEPQHF. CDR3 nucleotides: TGTGCCACCAGCAGAGAGGGAGGGGAGCCCCAGCATTTT.

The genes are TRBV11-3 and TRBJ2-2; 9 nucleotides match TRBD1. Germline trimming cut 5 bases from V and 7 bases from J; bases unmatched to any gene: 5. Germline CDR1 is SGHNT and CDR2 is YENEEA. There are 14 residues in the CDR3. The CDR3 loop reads CASSPGTGNGELFF. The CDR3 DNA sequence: TGTGCCAGCAGCCCTGGGACAGGGAACGGGGAGCTGTTTTTT.

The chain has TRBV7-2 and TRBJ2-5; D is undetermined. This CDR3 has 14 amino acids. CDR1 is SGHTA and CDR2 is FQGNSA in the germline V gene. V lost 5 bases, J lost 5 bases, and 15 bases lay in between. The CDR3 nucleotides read TGTGCCAGCAGCCCCCCAACGCCCGGGGAGACCCAGTACTTC. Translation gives CASSPPTPGETQYF.